These T cell receptor beta chains were read from a single sample in a study of radiotherapy plus CTLA-4 blockade in lung cancer. Using immunoSEQ multiplex PCR, the repertoire was profiled, and TCRdb retains in-frame clones only, with some absent. The data hold tens of thousands of clones, with roughly 76% observed a single time. This material consisted of peripheral blood, taken from a patient treated with radiotherapy plus ipilimumab. These TCRs come from a human donor with non-small cell lung cancer whose response to radiotherapy plus ipilimumab could not be evaluated. Some clones in this sample may be carry-over from other donors' samples. CDR3s include the opening cysteine and the closing phenylalanine or tryptophan. The order of the fields is CDR3 protein, CDR3 DNA, clone size, D gene, V gene, J gene. The D gene is left open where the match is weak. Clone size is given for some rows only: seen once, a few or many times, or a class if the clone is expanded.

cdr3_aa: CASSSGTGVYGYTF
cdr3_nt: TGTGCCAGCAGTTCCGGGACAGGGGTCTATGGCTACACCTTC
clone_size: .
d_call: TRBD1
v_call: TRBV7-9
j_call: TRBJ1-2

cdr3_aa: CASSLPEGTTDTQYF
cdr3_nt: TGCGCCAGCAGCCTCCCGGAGGGGACCACAGATACGCAGTATTTT
clone_size: .
d_call: .
v_call: TRBV5-1
j_call: TRBJ2-3

cdr3_aa: CSVDLGGAYEQYF
cdr3_nt: TGCAGCGTTGACCTGGGAGGGGCCTACGAGCAGTACTTC
clone_size: .
d_call: TRBD2
v_call: TRBV29-1
j_call: TRBJ2-7

cdr3_aa: CASSRSAGGGYTF
cdr3_nt: TGTGCCAGCAGCCGGTCCGCGGGTGGTGGCTACACCTTC
clone_size: .
d_call: .
v_call: TRBV7-3
j_call: TRBJ1-2

cdr3_aa: CAWGFTYNEQFF
cdr3_nt: TGTGCCTGGGGCTTTACCTACAATGAGCAGTTCTTC
clone_size: .
d_call: .
v_call: TRBV30
j_call: TRBJ2-1

cdr3_aa: CASSKSSSGLAKNIQYF
cdr3_nt: TGTGCCAGCAGCAAATCCTCCTCTGGCCTAGCCAAAAACATTCAGTACTTC
clone_size: once
d_call: .
v_call: TRBV21-1
j_call: TRBJ2-4

cdr3_aa: CASSSPGRQGDVQETQYF
cdr3_nt: TGTGCCAGCAGCTCCCCGGGTAGACAGGGTGATGTCCAAGAGACCCAGTACTTC
clone_size: once
d_call: TRBD1
v_call: TRBV5-8
j_call: TRBJ2-5

cdr3_aa: CASRGSGNTGELFF
cdr3_nt: TGTGCCAGCAGGGGCAGTGGTAACACCGGGGAGCTGTTTTTT
clone_size: .
d_call: .
v_call: TRBV6-5
j_call: TRBJ2-2

cdr3_aa: CASSPPASLPLFEAFF
cdr3_nt: TGTGCCAGCAGCCCCCCTGCCAGTCTTCCCCTTTTCGAAGCTTTCTTT
clone_size: .
d_call: .
v_call: TRBV5-5
j_call: TRBJ1-1

cdr3_aa: CASSFEAGLAGHEQYF
cdr3_nt: TGTGCCAGCAGCTTCGAGGCGGGACTAGCGGGTCACGAGCAGTACTTC
clone_size: .
d_call: TRBD2
v_call: TRBV5-6
j_call: TRBJ2-7